This T cell receptor (beta chain) was identified in a study of blood T cells in healthy people across ages. Per germline, CDR1 LNHDA and CDR2 SQIVND (reference sequence). This CDR3 comprises 15 residues. With 5 bases removed from V and 4 bases from J, the gap between germline ends came to 17 bases. The use of a sample-barcoded 5' primer and a J-beta primer mix characterized a second PCR of roughly 6 to 11 cycles. MiXCR, applied by TCRdb to the 5' RACE reads, yields one record per CDR3 protein. This table holds about 1,500,000 distinct CDR3 sequences, around 42% found once. Sequenced input: blood. The clonotype originates from a woman under 30 in good health. This chain connects TRBV19 to TRBJ1-2, with a weak D call TRBD1 (6 bases). The DNA of the CDR3 is TGTGCCAGTAGTCCAATATCCTCAGGGGCCTATGGCTACACCTTC. It translates to CASSPISSGAYGYTF. Full variable domain (remainder filled in from reference TRBV19 and TRBJ1-2): DGGITQSPKYLFRKEGQNVTLSCEQNLNHDAMYWYRQDPGQGLRLIYYSQIVNDFQKGDIAEGYSVSREKKESFPLTVTSAQKNPTAFYLCASSPISSGAYGYTFGSGTRLTVV.